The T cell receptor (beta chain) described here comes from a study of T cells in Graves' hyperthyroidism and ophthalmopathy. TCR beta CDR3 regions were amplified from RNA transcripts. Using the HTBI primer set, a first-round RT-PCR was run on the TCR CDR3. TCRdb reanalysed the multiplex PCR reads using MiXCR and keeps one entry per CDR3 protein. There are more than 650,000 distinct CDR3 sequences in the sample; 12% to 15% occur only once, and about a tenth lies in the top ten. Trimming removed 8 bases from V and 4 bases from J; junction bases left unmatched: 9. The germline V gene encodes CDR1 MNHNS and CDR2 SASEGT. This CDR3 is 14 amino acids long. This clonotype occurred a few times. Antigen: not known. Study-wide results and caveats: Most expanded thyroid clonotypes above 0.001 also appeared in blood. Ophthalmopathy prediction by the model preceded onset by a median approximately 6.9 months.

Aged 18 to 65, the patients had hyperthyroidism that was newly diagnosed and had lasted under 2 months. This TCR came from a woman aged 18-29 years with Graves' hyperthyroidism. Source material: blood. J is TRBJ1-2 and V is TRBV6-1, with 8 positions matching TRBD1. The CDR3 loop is CASFQTGDTYGYTF. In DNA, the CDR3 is TGTGCCAGCTTCCAGACAGGGGATACCTATGGCTACACCTTC.